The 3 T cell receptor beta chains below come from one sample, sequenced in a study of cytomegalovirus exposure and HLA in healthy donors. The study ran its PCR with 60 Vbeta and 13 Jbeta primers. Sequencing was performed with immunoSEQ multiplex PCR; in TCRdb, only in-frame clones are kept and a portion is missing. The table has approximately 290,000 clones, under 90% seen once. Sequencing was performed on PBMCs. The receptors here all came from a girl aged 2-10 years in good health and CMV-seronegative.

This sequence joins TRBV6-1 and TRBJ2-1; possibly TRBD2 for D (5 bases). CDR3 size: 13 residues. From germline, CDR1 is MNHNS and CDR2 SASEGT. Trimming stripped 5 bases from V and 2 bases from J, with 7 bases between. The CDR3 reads CASSTRAYNEQFF. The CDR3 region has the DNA TGTGCCAGCAGTACTAGGGCCTACAATGAGCAGTTCTTC.

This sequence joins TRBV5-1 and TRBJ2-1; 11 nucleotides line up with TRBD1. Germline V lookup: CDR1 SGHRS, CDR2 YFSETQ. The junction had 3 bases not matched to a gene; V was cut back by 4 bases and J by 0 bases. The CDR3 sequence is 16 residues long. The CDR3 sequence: CASSVGTGGSYNEQFF. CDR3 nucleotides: TGCGCCAGCAGCGTTGGGACAGGGGGCTCCTACAATGAGCAGTTCTTC.

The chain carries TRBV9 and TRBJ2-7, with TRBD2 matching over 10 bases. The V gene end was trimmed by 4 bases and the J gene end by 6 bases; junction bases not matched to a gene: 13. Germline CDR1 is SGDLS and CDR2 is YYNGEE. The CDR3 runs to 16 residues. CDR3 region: CASSPRALAGVGEQYF. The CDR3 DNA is TGTGCCAGCAGCCCCCGGGCCCTAGCGGGAGTCGGCGAGCAGTACTTC.